Following are 19 T cell receptor beta chains from one sample sequenced in a study of OX40 agonist ivuxolimab in advanced cancers. The library came from the immunoSEQ multiplex PCR assay. Sourced from immuneACCESS, this table was stored by TCRdb with only in-frame sequences that have V and J called. A share of the clones is absent; for the studies checked, an unresolved V gene accounts for under half, and the remainder has no known explanation. Present in this sample are 51,000 or so clones, approximately 79% of which were seen just once. Of the sample, 1.5% to 2% falls within the top ten clones. This sample comprised CD4+ or CD8+ T cells sorted from blood, obtained in a trial of the OX40 agonist ivuxolimab. The receptors here all came from an adult with an advanced solid tumor such as melanoma, head and neck, liver or kidney cancer.

The gene calls are TRBV19 and TRBJ1-1, with D hard to call. Germline CDR1 and CDR2: LNHDA and SQIVND (reference sequence). This CDR3 has 11 amino acids. Trimming took off 8 bases at V and 1 base at J, with 5 bases between the two ends. The CDR3 protein is CASRGNTEAFF. For the CDR3, the DNA is TGTGCCAGTCGGGGGAACACTGAAGCTTTCTTT. Complete variable domain (other parts from reference TRBV19 and TRBJ1-1): DGGITQSPKYLFRKEGQNVTLSCEQNLNHDAMYWYRQDPGQGLRLIYYSQIVNDFQKGDIAEGYSVSREKKESFPLTVTSAQKNPTAFYLCASRGNTEAFFGQGTRLTVV.

The chain recombines TRBV6-1 with TRBJ1-3; D not certain. The ends were cut back, 6 bases at V and 0 bases at J, with 12 bases in the middle. Germline-derived CDR1 and CDR2 are MNHNS and SASEGT. The CDR3 has 15 amino acids. For the CDR3, the DNA is TGTGCCAGCAGGGACTTCGGTTACTCTGGAAACACCATATATTTT. The encoded protein is CASRDFGYSGNTIYF.

The V gene is TRBV7-3, the J gene TRBJ1-1; weak D call: TRBD1 (5 bases). V was clipped by 5 bases and J by 6 bases, with 19 bases between them. Germline lookup yields CDR1 SGHTA and CDR2 FQGTGA. The CDR3 loop spans 15 amino acids. The CDR3 coding sequence is TGTGCCAGCAGCCCCCAGGCGCCAGGGAAGGCTGAAGCTTTCTTT. This encodes CASSPQAPGKAEAFF.

This clone was detected only a few times. The chain combines TRBV7-9 with TRBJ1-5, with D hard to call. The CDR3 is 13 amino acids. The germline V gene has CDR1 SEHNR and CDR2 FQNEAQ (reference sequence). V gave up 1 base and J gave up 4 bases, with 5 bases separating them. The CDR3 loop is CASSLGFNQPQHF. The CDR3, as DNA: TGTGCCAGCAGCTTAGGGTTTAATCAGCCCCAGCATTTT.

J is TRBJ1-1 and V is TRBV4-3, with 7 bases fitting TRBD1. Germline loops: CDR1 LGHNA, CDR2 YSLEER. The CDR3 length is 13 residues. J gave up 5 bases and V 3 bases, and 3 bases lay outside the gene matches. Here the CDR3 reads CASSQDRRTEAFF. CDR3 DNA: TGCGCCAGCAGCCAGGACAGGCGGACTGAAGCTTTCTTT.

The chain links TRBV6-5 to TRBJ1-3, with a weak D call TRBD1 (5 bases). V lost 10 bases and J lost 8, with 21 bases in between. The CDR3 covers 14 residues. Germline values: CDR1 MNHEY, CDR2 SVGAGI. The CDR3 loop reads CATRGVGHADTIYF. The DNA of the CDR3 is TGTGCCACGCGGGGGGTAGGCCACGCGGACACCATATATTTT.

Points on this clone: The sample carries other DNA sequences with the same CDR3. The chain couples TRBV7-2 to TRBJ2-1; D may be TRBD1 (6 bases). Looked up from germline, CDR1 is SGHTA and CDR2 is FQGNSA. V was trimmed by 1 base and J by 8 bases, leaving 9 bases between them. The CDR3 spans 13 residues. The CDR3: CASSLGKGDEQFF. CDR3 coding DNA: TGTGCCAGCAGCTTAGGGAAGGGGGATGAGCAGTTCTTC.

V is TRBV19 and J is TRBJ2-7; 10 bases agree with TRBD2. V dropped 5 bases and J dropped 0; count of bases not matched to a gene: 4. The CDR3 covers 15 residues. CDR1 is LNHDA and CDR2 is SQIVND in the germline V gene (reference sequence). In DNA, the CDR3 is TGTGCCAGTAGTGGAACTAGCGGGATCTCCTACGAGCAGTACTTC. This codes for CASSGTSGISYEQYF.

V and J are TRBV11-2 and TRBJ2-7; 12 bases line up with TRBD1. CDR1 and CDR2 from the germline V gene are SGHAT and FQNNGV. With V trimmed by 3 bases and J by 5 bases, 5 bases remained unmatched. CDR3 length equals 15 residues. In nucleotides, the CDR3 is TGTGCCAGCAGCTTGGGACAGGGGGCGTTCCACGAGCAGTACTTC. Its protein is CASSLGQGAFHEQYF.

This chain links TRBV5-8 with TRBJ1-5, with 7 bases aligning to TRBD1. The CDR3 totals 14 residues. Germline V gene lookup returns CDR1 SGHTS and CDR2 YDEGEE. V dropped 5 bases and J dropped 3; count of bases not matched to a gene: 5. The CDR3 loop reads CASRSGTVNQPQHF. CDR3 nucleotides: TGTGCCAGCAGGTCCGGGACAGTCAATCAGCCCCAGCATTTT.

The chain joins TRBV5-1 to TRBJ2-1; D possibly uses TRBD1 or TRBD2 (5 bases each). This CDR3 is built from 16 residues. Germline loops: CDR1 SGHRS, CDR2 YFSETQ. V lost 4 bases and J 6 bases, leaving 20 bases between the germline ends. The DNA for the CDR3 is TGCGCCAGCAGCCCTGGGGGAGAAAACGGAGTCAATGAGCAGTTCTTC. This codes for CASSPGGENGVNEQFF.

The V and J genes are TRBV11-3 and TRBJ2-5; TRBD2 agrees at 10 bases. The CDR3 runs to 15 residues. The V gene's germline CDR1 is SGHNT and CDR2 YENEEA. With V trimmed by 3 bases and J by 3 bases, 4 bases remained unmatched. CDR3 sequence: CASSLGGLAEETQYF. In nucleotides, the CDR3 is TGTGCCAGCAGCTTGGGAGGACTAGCGGAAGAGACCCAGTACTTC.

The chain joins TRBV7-2 to TRBJ1-5; 9 bases are shared with TRBD1. This CDR3 has 15 amino acids. Germline CDR1 and CDR2: SGHTA and FQGNSA. The V segment lost 8 bases and the J segment 4 bases; nucleotides outside the gene matches: 9. The CDR3 DNA follows: TGTGCCAGCTCCCGAGGTGGGACAGGGAATCAGCCCCAGCATTTT. This gives the protein CASSRGGTGNQPQHF.

The chain joins TRBV9 to TRBJ2-3; no reliable D call. Germline CDR1 reads SGDLS; CDR2 reads YYNGEE. There are 12 residues in the CDR3. V shed 1 base and J shed 5 bases, with 5 bases lying between them. The CDR3 nucleotides are TGTGCCAGCAGCGTATCGAAAGATACGCAGTATTTT. It yields the protein CASSVSKDTQYF.

The V and J genes are TRBV18 and TRBJ1-1; D gene uncertain. Germline V gene lookup returns CDR1 KGHSH and CDR2 LQKENI. V was pared by 2 bases and J by 6 bases, with 10 bases between. This CDR3 is built from 13 residues. This CDR3 reads CASSPSEFSEAFF. Here the CDR3 DNA reads TGTGCCAGCTCACCATCGGAATTTTCTGAAGCTTTCTTT. Supplemented by reference TRBV18 and TRBJ1-1, the full variable domain reads NAGVMQNPRHLVRRRGQEARLRCSPMKGHSHVYWYRQLPEEGLKFMVYLQKENIIDESGMPKERFSAEFPKEGPSILRIQQVVRGDSAAYFCASSPSEFSEAFFGQGTRLTVV.

The CDR3 DNA reads as TGTGCCAGCAGCCCTAACGGGGGAGAATGGGAGACCCAGTACTTC. It encodes CASSPNGGEWETQYF. The J gene is TRBJ2-5, the V gene TRBV11-3; the D gene is possibly TRBD2 (6 bases). CDR3 length: 15 residues. Trimming pared 5 bases from V and 5 bases from J, leaving 18 bases between. Germline V lookup: CDR1 SGHNT, CDR2 YENEEA.

This chain uses TRBV6-5 with TRBJ2-1; 8 bases are a match to TRBD2. CDR1 and CDR2 (germline): MNHEY, SVGAGI. J gave up 9 bases and V 6 bases, and 13 bases lay outside the gene matches. This CDR3 has 15 amino acids. CDR3 sequence reads: CASSLEGTSRREQFF. The CDR3 nucleotides are TGTGCCAGCAGCCTAGAAGGGACTAGTCGGCGTGAGCAGTTCTTC.

The table lists this clone with a count of one. The J gene is TRBJ1-2, the V gene TRBV20-1, with D perhaps TRBD1 (6 bases). V was pared by 8 bases and J by 5 bases, with 9 bases between. The germline V gene encodes CDR1 DFQATT and CDR2 SNEGSKA (reference sequence). This CDR3 is 10 amino acids long. This CDR3 reads CSPQGYGYTF. The DNA of the CDR3 is TGCAGTCCCCAGGGGTATGGCTACACCTTC.

The rearrangement links TRBV9 to TRBJ2-7, with 11 bases identical to TRBD1. The trim removed 4 bases at V and 3 bases at J, leaving 3 bases unmatched. The germline V gene encodes CDR1 SGDLS and CDR2 YYNGEE. The CDR3 totals 14 residues. This CDR3 reads CASSTGQGVYEQYF. The CDR3 DNA is TGTGCCAGCAGCACGGGACAGGGGGTCTACGAGCAGTACTTC.